This paragraph covers one TCR beta chain sequence. The sample originates from a study of Ad26.COV2.S vaccination and SARS-CoV-2 variants. The overall study: Donor was one of the participants in the Ad26.COV2.S arm of the COV1001 trial.

As to treatment: roughly 19 received Ad26.COV2.S at low or high dose, single or two shots; about 5 received placebo; per-sample allocation not given. All samples were drawn on day 63, counting from the first vaccine or placebo injection. TCRdb keeps only in-frame clones here, not all; method: immunoSEQ multiplex PCR. Of over 400,000 clones listed, 89% are singletons. Germline V gene lookup returns CDR1 SEHNR and CDR2 FQNEAQ (reference sequence). Trimming stripped 1 base from V and 2 bases from J, with 11 bases between. The CDR3 consists of 15 residues. This chain joins TRBV7-9 and TRBJ1-2; unclear D gene. The material was peripheral blood, obtained in a trial of Ad26.COV2.S vaccine versus placebo. The receptor comes from a person aged 18-60 years who received the Ad26.COV2.S COVID-19 vaccine or a placebo. The CDR3 spells CASSLGAGANYGYTF. The CDR3 region has the DNA TGTGCCAGCAGCTTAGGGGCCGGAGCGAACTATGGCTACACCTTC.